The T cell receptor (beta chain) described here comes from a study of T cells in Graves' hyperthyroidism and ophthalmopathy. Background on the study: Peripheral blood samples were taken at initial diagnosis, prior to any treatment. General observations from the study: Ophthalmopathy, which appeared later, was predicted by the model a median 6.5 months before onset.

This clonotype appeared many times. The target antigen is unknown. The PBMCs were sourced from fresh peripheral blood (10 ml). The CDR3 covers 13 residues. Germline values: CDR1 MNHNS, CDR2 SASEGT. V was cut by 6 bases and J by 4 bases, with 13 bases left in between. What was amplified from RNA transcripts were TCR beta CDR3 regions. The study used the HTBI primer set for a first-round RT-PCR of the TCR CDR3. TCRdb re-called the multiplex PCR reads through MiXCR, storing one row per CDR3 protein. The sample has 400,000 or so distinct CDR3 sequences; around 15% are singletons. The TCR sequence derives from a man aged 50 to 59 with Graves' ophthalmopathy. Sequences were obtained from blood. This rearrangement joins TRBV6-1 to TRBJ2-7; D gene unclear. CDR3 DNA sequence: TGTGCCAGCAGAAAAGGGAAGCAATACGAGCAGTACTTC. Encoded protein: CASRKGKQYEQYF.